This TCR beta chain stems from a study of T cells in Graves' hyperthyroidism and ophthalmopathy (dated by TCRdb to about 2019). Study-level background: To identify TCR V-J signatures that set the groups apart, the researchers used a discovery cohort of more than 95 patients, made up of under 45 with Graves' ophthalmopathy and 57 with stable Graves' hyperthyroidism. Prospective prediction of ophthalmopathy was tested in an independent validation cohort consisting of under 20 hyperthyroidism patients and more than 15 patients who later progressed to ophthalmopathy. The 100 or so discovery patients were randomly split 7:3 into training and test sets. In about six Graves' hyperthyroidism patients, the study also compared T-cell repertoires from thyroid tissue with T-cell repertoires from blood. After sampling, hyperthyroidism patients received methimazole starting at 30 mg daily, and ophthalmopathy patients received high-dose intravenous methylprednisolone. According to the paper, TCR Vbeta CDR3 sequencing was carried out on over 130 peripheral blood samples, which came from under 50 ophthalmopathy, 80 or so hyperthyroidism and roughly 17 progressor patients.

CDR1 and CDR2 are read off the germline V gene as SGHTA and FQGNSA. Its CDR3 holds 14 amino acids, cysteine through phenylalanine. Only the CDR3 DNA is retained, 42 bases long and in frame from the first base. V and J are truncated by 3 bases and 3 bases respectively, leaving an intervening sequence of 8 bases. A note on this clonotype: What antigen it recognizes has not been identified. Base quality data are lacking; no much larger clone is found one base away.

The TCR beta CDR3 regions were amplified from the RNA transcripts. For the first round of RT-PCR on the TCR CDR3, the HTBI primer set was used together with the Qiagen OneStep RT-PCR kit. The libraries were constructed in a second round of multiplex PCR and then size-selected and purified. The libraries were sequenced on an Illumina HiSeq2000 using paired-end 100 bp reads. Per the original workflow: Raw data were processed with SOAPnuke, discarding reads with adapters, uncalled bases, mean Phred below 15, or no exact constant-primer or identifier match. COPE v1.2.5 was used to merge high-quality paired reads, and clonotypes were defined as unique nucleotide sequences. Clonotypes were aligned to IMGT TRBV, TRBD and TRBJ reference segments using MiTCR v1.1. Only V-J combinations with frequency above 0.0001, covering 99.2% of repertoires, were analysed. The TCS score was defined as the ratio of F50 (clonal expansion) to E x V (chaos), calculated using BLOSUM62-based TCRdist between CDR3 peptides within each V-J. Welch's t-statistics and random forest reduced some 510 V-J features to fewer than 15, which were used in a naive Bayes classifier (R e1071). The public sequencing data were trimmed at Q25 with fastp and processed into clonotypes with MiXCR by TCRdb, which kept only in-frame beta chains. When rows share a CDR3 protein, they turn into one entry using the most common DNA and genes. In this record, the V and J calls reflect TCRdb's handling and not the investigators' own analysis. The table for this sample lists roughly 580,000 distinct CDR3 sequences; about 45% of them were counted only once. The ten largest account for roughly 8.2% of the sample.

Stable Graves' hyperthyroidism was defined as no progression to ophthalmopathy during 18 months of follow-up. The hyperthyroidism patients were between 18 and 65 years old and newly diagnosed, with a disease duration of less than 2 months. Any patient with an uncontrolled infection, another autoimmune disease, pregnancy or lactation was excluded. Diagnoses relied on clinical symptoms, serum thyroxine and TRAb, thyroid ultrasound and orbital computed tomography. Trizol reagent was used to extract total RNA, and RNA quality was then checked on an Agilent 2100 Bioanalyzer. Points the paper makes about the study in general: A model built on a 13 V-J signature distinguished ophthalmopathy from stable hyperthyroidism, reaching 85% to 90% sensitivity and 81% to 83% specificity in cross-validation and 80%/75% in testing. No statistical method was used to fix the sample size in advance, and group allocation was not hidden from the investigators. Blood samples also contained most of the expanded thyroid clonotypes (frequency above 0.001), which suggests that blood repertoires may reflect thyroid immune responses. In validation, the model predicted progression to ophthalmopathy with around 71% sensitivity and over 72% specificity, a median of about 6 months before onset.

Source material: peripheral blood or thyroid tissue (not recorded which). The clonotype was recovered from a woman between 18 and 30 years old with Graves' hyperthyroidism. Donor details come from another sample of the same person, matched by shared clones. Recombination joined TRBV7-2 with TRBJ2-2; 6 matching bases give a weak D call of TRBD2. The nucleotides read TGTGCCAGCAGCTTCGGGAGCGACACCGGGGAGCTGTTTTTT. The encoded protein is CASSFGSDTGELFF.